This entry lists 27 T cell receptor beta chains sequenced from one sample in a study of OX40 agonist ivuxolimab in advanced cancers. TCRdb's copy holds only in-frame clones and misses some; the assay was immunoSEQ multiplex PCR. The sample includes approximately 70,000 clones, more than 75% of them seen just once. The source was CD4+ or CD8+ T cells sorted from blood, collected in a trial of the OX40 agonist ivuxolimab. The source of these receptors is an adult with an advanced solid tumor such as melanoma, head and neck, liver or kidney cancer.

This clone was counted a single time. The V and J genes are TRBV27 and TRBJ2-5; 10 bases agree with TRBD1. V shed 5 bases, J shed 7 bases, and the junction held 7 bases outside the gene matches. Per the germline V gene, CDR1 is MNHEY and CDR2 is SMNVEV (reference sequence). This CDR3 has 14 amino acids. The CDR3 is CASSRGTGDGTQYF. The CDR3 nucleotides are TGTGCCAGCAGTCGCGGGACAGGGGATGGGACCCAGTACTTC.

This clone occurred once. The chain joins TRBV11-3 to TRBJ2-2; D perhaps matches TRBD2 (5 bases). V lost 3 bases, J lost 2 bases, and 7 bases lay in between. CDR1 and CDR2 (germline): SGHNT, YENEEA. The CDR3 is made up of 14 amino acids. CDR3 region: CASSFSGNTGELFF. The CDR3 DNA reads TGTGCCAGCAGCTTCTCGGGAAACACCGGGGAGCTGTTTTTT.

The chain uses TRBV7-9 and TRBJ2-1; 7 bases match TRBD1. The ends lost 6 bases at V and 7 bases at J; junction bases unmatched: 12. CDR1 is SEHNR and CDR2 is FQNEAQ in the germline V gene (reference sequence). This CDR3 is 15 amino acids long. This CDR3 reads CASSTTGTVFNEQFF. CDR3 bases: TGTGCCAGCAGTACTACCGGGACAGTCTTTAATGAGCAGTTCTTC.

The chain recombines TRBV18 with TRBJ2-1, with D unclear. V lost 4 bases and J lost 0, with 7 bases in between. This CDR3 region has 14 residues. CDR1 and CDR2 (germline): KGHSH, LQKENI. The CDR3 protein is CASSLRGSYNEQFF. The DNA for the CDR3 is TGTGCCAGCTCACTACGCGGCTCCTACAATGAGCAGTTCTTC.

CDR3 bases: TGCGCCAGCAGCTTAGTCGGGGAGACCCAGTACTTC. It specifies CASSLVGETQYF. V usage is TRBV5-1 and J usage is TRBJ2-5; D call uncertain. V was clipped by 2 bases and J by 5 bases, with 7 bases between them. CDR1 and CDR2 (germline): SGHRS, YFSETQ. The CDR3 is 12 amino acids.

This chain links TRBV5-6 with TRBJ2-7; 8 bases are shared with TRBD1. Trimming cost V 3 bases and J 4 bases; bases outside gene matches: 6. Germline lookup yields CDR1 SGHDT and CDR2 YYEEEE. The CDR3 runs 14 residues. The DNA for the CDR3 is TGTGCCAGCAGCTCGCCGCGACAGGGGTACGAGCAGTACTTC. It encodes CASSSPRQGYEQYF.

The J gene is TRBJ2-3, the V gene TRBV5-1, with a possible D match to TRBD1 (6 bases). Trimming pared 5 bases from V and 9 bases from J, leaving 19 bases between. The germline V gene encodes CDR1 SGHRS and CDR2 YFSETQ. The CDR3 length is 14 residues. The CDR3 is CASRPGQPVRTQYF. As DNA, the CDR3 is TGCGCCAGCAGACCCGGACAGCCCGTGAGGACGCAGTATTTT.

This sequence joins TRBV7-8 and TRBJ1-3, with D hard to call. Germline V gene lookup returns CDR1 SGHVS and CDR2 FQNEAQ. The CDR3 is 15 residues long. The germline V and J ends were trimmed by 0 bases and 0 bases, with 6 bases remaining between them. The CDR3 loop is CASSLAGFSGNTIYF. DNA for the CDR3: TGTGCCAGCAGCTTAGCGGGGTTCTCTGGAAACACCATATATTTT. Complete variable domain (other parts from reference TRBV7-8 and TRBJ1-3): GAGVSQSPRYKVAKRGQDVALRCDPISGHVSLFWYQQALGQGPEFLTYFQNEAQLDKSGLPSDRFFAERPEGSVSTLKIQRTQQEDSAVYLCASSLAGFSGNTIYFGEGSWLTVV.

This sequence joins TRBV5-4 and TRBJ1-2; 8 nucleotides line up with TRBD1. V gave up 0 bases and J gave up 2 bases; unmatched junction bases: 9. Looked up from germline, CDR1 is SGHNT and CDR2 is YYREEE (reference sequence). The CDR3 totals 17 residues. In DNA form, the CDR3 reads TGTGCCAGCAGCTTGGGTTCGACAGGGGTGTACAACTATGGCTACACCTTC. Protein: CASSLGSTGVYNYGYTF. The variable domain in full, with the rest retrieved from reference TRBV5-4 and TRBJ1-2, is ETGVTQSPTHLIKTRGQQVTLRCSSQSGHNTVSWYQQALGQGPQFIFQYYREEENGRGNFPPRFSGLQFPNYSSELNVNALELDDSALYLCASSLGSTGVYNYGYTFGSGTRLTVV.

V gene TRBV6-6 combines with J gene TRBJ1-1; D is ambiguous. Trimming shortened V by 0 bases and J by 9 bases, and 8 bases separated the two germline ends. From germline, CDR1 is MNHNY and CDR2 SVGAGI (reference sequence). The CDR3 contains 12 residues. CDR3 sequence reads: CASSYSSEKAFF. CDR3 bases: TGTGCCAGCAGTTACTCTTCGGAGAAAGCTTTCTTT.

The rearrangement links TRBV9 to TRBJ2-3, with 8 bases matching TRBD2. J lost 4 bases, V lost 4 bases, and 11 bases had no gene match. The length of the CDR3 is 16 residues. Per the germline V gene, CDR1 is SGDLS and CDR2 is YYNGEE. Here the CDR3 DNA reads TGTGCCAGCAGCCCCAGGGGTCGGGGGGGGCCAGATACGCAGTATTTT. Its translation: CASSPRGRGGPDTQYF.

The chain joins TRBV11-3 to TRBJ1-3, with no clear D. This CDR3 spans 13 amino acids. Trimming cost V 0 bases and J 5 bases, with 5 bases left between them. CDR1 and CDR2 from the germline V gene are SGHNT and YENEEA. In DNA, the CDR3 is TGTGCCAGCAGCTTAGAGGGCAGAAACACCATATATTTT. Translation gives CASSLEGRNTIYF.

The V call is TRBV7-6, the J call TRBJ1-3; D gene ambiguous. The ends were cut back, 3 bases at V and 2 bases at J, with 5 bases in the middle. Germline V lookup: CDR1 SGHVS, CDR2 FNYEAQ. This CDR3 contains 13 residues. CDR3 in DNA: TGTGCCAGCAGCTTCGGACCTGGAAACACCATATATTTT. It encodes CASSFGPGNTIYF.

The chain uses TRBV11-2 and TRBJ1-3, with D unclear. With 1 base removed from V and 1 base from J, the gap between germline ends came to 11 bases. CDR1 and CDR2 from the germline V gene are SGHAT and FQNNGV. This CDR3 comprises 16 residues. The CDR3 coding sequence is TGTGCCAGCAGCTTAGTGGCGACACGTTCTGGAAACACCATATATTTT. It codes for CASSLVATRSGNTIYF.

The CDR3 is CAWRVWPSNTEAFF. The CDR3 DNA follows: TGTGCCTGGAGAGTGTGGCCGTCGAACACTGAAGCTTTCTTT. The chain recombines TRBV30 with TRBJ1-1; D is unresolved. This CDR3 has 14 amino acids. The V end was cut by 3 bases, the J end by 1 base, with 12 bases between. Germline loops: CDR1 GTSNPN, CDR2 SVGIG (reference sequence).

This sequence joins TRBV5-1 and TRBJ1-2; tentatively, D is TRBD1 (5 bases). The CDR3 sequence is 12 residues long. Germline V CDR1 and CDR2: SGHRS, YFSETQ. V was shortened by 4 bases and J by 5 bases, with 9 bases between the two germline ends. The CDR3 DNA follows: TGCGCCAGCAGCGGACATGAATATGGCTACACCTTC. Translating it yields CASSGHEYGYTF. Looking up the rest from reference TRBV5-1 and TRBJ1-2 gives the full variable domain: KAGVTQTPRYLIKTRGQQVTLSCSPISGHRSVSWYQQTPGQGLQFLFEYFSETQRNKGNFPGRFSGRQFSNSRSEMNVSTLELGDSALYLCASSGHEYGYTFGSGTRLTVV.

The gene calls are TRBV27 and TRBJ1-4, with D perhaps matching TRBD1 (6 bases). V was trimmed by 5 bases and J by 8 bases, leaving 6 bases between them. This CDR3 is 11 amino acids long. The germline V gene encodes CDR1 MNHEY and CDR2 SMNVEV (reference sequence). In DNA form, the CDR3 reads TGTGCCAGCAGTCAGGGGGAAAAACTGTTTTTT. Translating gives CASSQGEKLFF.

Many counts were recorded for this clone. The chain employs TRBV11-3 and TRBJ1-4; D remains ambiguous. Germline-derived CDR1 and CDR2 are SGHNT and YENEEA. The V and J ends lost 2 bases and 0 bases respectively, with 10 bases between them. The CDR3 has 16 residues. The DNA of the CDR3 is TGTGCCAGCAGCTTAAGGGCCACCGCAACTAATGAAAAACTGTTTTTT. Translated: CASSLRATATNEKLFF.

The chain carries TRBV9 and TRBJ2-3; D is uncertain. Trimming pared 3 bases from V and 6 bases from J, leaving 11 bases between. Germline V gives CDR1 SGDLS, CDR2 YYNGEE. The CDR3 is 13 residues long. The CDR3 sequence: CASSAPVEDTQYF. CDR3 bases: TGTGCCAGCAGCGCACCCGTTGAGGATACGCAGTATTTT. Based on the CDR3 plus reference TRBV9 and TRBJ2-3, the full variable domain is DSGVTQTPKHLITATGQRVTLRCSPRSGDLSVYWYQQSLDQGLQFLIQYYNGEERAKGNILERFSAQQFPDLHSELNLSSLELGDSALYFCASSAPVEDTQYFGPGTRLTVL.

The rearrangement joins TRBV7-2 to TRBJ1-2; D remains unclear. The CDR3 is 13 residues long. The germline V gene has CDR1 SGHTA and CDR2 FQGNSA. The V gene lost 5 bases and the J gene lost 2 bases, with 9 bases spanning the gap. The CDR3 DNA reads as TGTGCCAGCAGCCTGGACGGGAACTATGGCTACACCTTC. Translation gives CASSLDGNYGYTF.

The chain combines TRBV10-3 with TRBJ1-2; D is undetermined. Germline V gene data show CDR1 as ENHRY and CDR2 as SYGVKD. There are 14 residues in the CDR3. V was trimmed by 0 bases and J by 0 bases, leaving 5 bases between them. The CDR3 here is CAISESGSNYGYTF. The CDR3 nucleotides are TGTGCCATCAGTGAGTCGGGCTCTAACTATGGCTACACCTTC.

The chain joins TRBV29-1 to TRBJ1-2; D ambiguous. The CDR3 is 12 residues long. Germline assignment: CDR1 SQVTM and CDR2 ANQGSEA. Trimming removed 3 bases at V and 0 bases at J, with 5 bases between. The CDR3 nucleotides read TGCAGCGTTGATAGGCCTAACTATGGCTACACCTTC. This codes for CSVDRPNYGYTF. The whole variable domain, remainder taken from reference TRBV29-1 and TRBJ1-2, is SAVISQKPSRDICQRGTSLTIQCQVDSQVTMMFWYRQQPGQSLTLIATANQGSEATYESGFVIDKFPISRPNLTFSTLTVSNMSPEDSSIYLCSVDRPNYGYTFGSGTRLTVV.

The gene calls are TRBV5-4 and TRBJ2-7, with 8 bases fitting TRBD2. The germline V gene has CDR1 SGHNT and CDR2 YYREEE (reference sequence). The V segment lost 0 bases and the J segment 6 bases; nucleotides outside the gene matches: 5. This CDR3 is built from 14 residues. Here the CDR3 reads CASSLELAGREQYF. CDR3 in DNA: TGTGCCAGCAGCTTGGAATTAGCGGGGCGCGAGCAGTACTTC.

The V call is TRBV29-1, the J call TRBJ2-2; no clear D gene. The CDR3 runs 14 residues. Per the germline V gene, CDR1 is SQVTM and CDR2 is ANQGSEA. The V end lost 4 bases, the J end lost 7 bases, and 16 bases lay between the germline ends. CDR3 sequence reads: CSVGSSALLGELFF. CDR3 bases: TGCAGCGTTGGCAGCTCGGCACTCCTCGGGGAGCTGTTTTTT.

The chain recombines TRBV25-1 with TRBJ2-5; D uncertain. Germline CDR1 is MGHDK and CDR2 is SYGVNS. V lost 3 bases and J 1 base, leaving 12 bases between the germline ends. The CDR3 has 15 residues. CDR3 in DNA: TGTGCCAGCAGTGATTCCGATGGGGTCCAAGAGACCCAGTACTTC. Protein: CASSDSDGVQETQYF. Based on the CDR3 plus reference TRBV25-1 and TRBJ2-5, the full variable domain is EADIYQTPRYLVIGTGKKITLECSQTMGHDKMYWYQQDPGMELHLIHYSYGVNSTEKGDLSSESTVSRIRTEHFPLTLESARPSHTSQYLCASSDSDGVQETQYFGPGTRLLVL.

As DNA, the CDR3 is TGTGCCAGCAGCCTTCGGGGGGCTCACACCGGGGAGCTGTTTTTT. This encodes CASSLRGAHTGELFF. The chain recombines TRBV9 with TRBJ2-2; D possibly corresponds to TRBD2 (7 bases). V was trimmed by 4 bases and J by 3 bases, leaving 13 bases between them. CDR3 length equals 15 residues. From germline, CDR1 is SGDLS and CDR2 YYNGEE. Full variable domain (remainder filled in from reference TRBV9 and TRBJ2-2): DSGVTQTPKHLITATGQRVTLRCSPRSGDLSVYWYQQSLDQGLQFLIQYYNGEERAKGNILERFSAQQFPDLHSELNLSSLELGDSALYFCASSLRGAHTGELFFGEGSRLTVL.

The chain links TRBV12-5 to TRBJ2-1; 9 bases are shared with TRBD1. This CDR3 region has 17 residues. V lost 3 bases, J lost 0 bases, and 6 bases stayed unmatched. The germline gives CDR1 LGHNT, CDR2 FRNRAP. CDR3 bases: TGTGCTAGTGGTTTCGGACAGGGGCCGAACTCCTACAATGAGCAGTTCTTC. As protein: CASGFGQGPNSYNEQFF.